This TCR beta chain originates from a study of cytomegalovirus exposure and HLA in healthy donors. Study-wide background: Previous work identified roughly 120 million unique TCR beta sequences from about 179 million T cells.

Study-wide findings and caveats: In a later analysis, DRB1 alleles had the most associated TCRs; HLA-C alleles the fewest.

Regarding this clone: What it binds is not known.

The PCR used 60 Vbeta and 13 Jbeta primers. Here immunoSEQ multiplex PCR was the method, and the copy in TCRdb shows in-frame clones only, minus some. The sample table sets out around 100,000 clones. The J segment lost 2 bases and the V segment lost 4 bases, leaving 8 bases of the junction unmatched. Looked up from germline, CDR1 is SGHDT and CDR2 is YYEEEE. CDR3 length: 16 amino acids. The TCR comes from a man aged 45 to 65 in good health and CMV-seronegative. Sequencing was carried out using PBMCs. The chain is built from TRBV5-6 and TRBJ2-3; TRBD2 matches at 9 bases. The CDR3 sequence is CASSTYKREATDTQYF. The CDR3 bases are TGTGCCAGCAGCACTTACAAGCGGGAGGCCACAGATACGCAGTATTTT.